This is a list of T cell receptor beta chains from one sample in a study of blood T cell repertoires in COVID-19. Sequencing was performed with immunoSEQ multiplex PCR; in TCRdb, only in-frame clones are kept and a portion is missing. The sample includes 23,000 or so clones, 94% of them seen just once. Sequences were obtained from peripheral blood. The source is a woman between 45 and 65 years old with active COVID-19. Both conserved end residues are part of each CDR3. D genes are given only for firm matches. A row's size may be missing; if present it is once, few, many or a size class.

size: NA
V: TRBV28
J: TRBJ1-5
D: NA
CDR3: CASSFESGQHRRFNQPQHF
DNA: TGTGCCAGCAGTTTCGAATCGGGCCAACATCGGAGGTTCAATCAGCCCCAGCATTTT

size: NA
V: TRBV20-1
J: TRBJ2-7
D: NA
CDR3: CSASVRFSGYEQYF
DNA: TGCAGTGCTAGTGTAAGGTTTTCGGGGTACGAGCAGTACTTC

size: NA
V: TRBV27
J: TRBJ2-1
D: NA
CDR3: CASSLRRVGNYNEQFF
DNA: TGTGCCAGCAGTTTAAGGCGGGTCGGGAACTACAATGAGCAGTTCTTC

size: NA
V: TRBV18
J: TRBJ1-1
D: NA
CDR3: CASSTTGMMNTEAFF
DNA: TGTGCCAGCTCAACAACCGGGATGATGAACACTGAAGCTTTCTTT

size: NA
V: TRBV5-4
J: TRBJ2-3
D: TRBD2
CDR3: CASSPVTSGSITDTQYF
DNA: TGTGCCAGCAGCCCAGTGACTAGCGGTTCTATCACAGATACGCAGTATTTT

size: once
V: TRBV4-2
J: TRBJ1-3
D: NA
CDR3: CASSSGDTIYF
DNA: TGTGCCAGCAGCTCAGGGGACACCATATATTTT

size: NA
V: TRBV4-1
J: TRBJ1-4
D: NA
CDR3: CASSLWELATNEKLFF
DNA: TGCGCCAGCAGCCTTTGGGAGTTGGCAACTAATGAAAAACTGTTTTTT

size: once
V: TRBV3-1/TRBV3-2
J: TRBJ2-1
D: TRBD2
CDR3: CASSKRGTTNEQFF
DNA: TGTGCCAGCAGCAAGCGCGGGACTACAAATGAGCAGTTCTTC

size: NA
V: TRBV5-1
J: TRBJ2-5
D: NA
CDR3: CASSRSEETQYF
DNA: TGCGCCAGCTCGAGATCTGAAGAGACCCAGTACTTC

size: few
V: TRBV28
J: TRBJ1-2
D: NA
CDR3: CASSFLVRRANYGYTF
DNA: TGTGCCAGCAGTTTTCTGGTTCGGCGGGCTAACTATGGCTACACCTTC

size: NA
V: TRBV5-5
J: TRBJ1-1
D: NA
CDR3: CASSQTDMNTEAFF
DNA: TGTGCCAGCAGCCAAACGGACATGAACACTGAAGCTTTCTTT

size: once
V: TRBV5-1
J: TRBJ2-5
D: NA
CDR3: CASSFVSQETQYF
DNA: TGCGCCAGCAGCTTCGTGTCTCAAGAGACCCAGTACTTC

size: NA
V: TRBV28
J: TRBJ2-7
D: NA
CDR3: CASRPGGPETYEQYF
DNA: TGTGCCAGCCGTCCCGGGGGACCAGAGACGTACGAGCAGTACTTC

size: NA
V: TRBV5-4
J: TRBJ2-5
D: NA
CDR3: CASSFVQGETQYF
DNA: TGTGCCAGCAGCTTTGTCCAGGGAGAGACCCAGTACTTC

size: NA
V: TRBV6-2/TRBV6-3
J: TRBJ2-3
D: NA
CDR3: CASSSAFRRVSTDTQYF
DNA: TGTGCCAGCAGTTCGGCTTTTCGGCGGGTGAGCACAGATACGCAGTATTTT

size: NA
V: TRBV12-3/TRBV12-4
J: TRBJ1-2
D: NA
CDR3: CASSPDRSGYTF
DNA: TGTGCCAGCAGCCCAGACAGGTCTGGCTACACCTTC

size: NA
V: TRBV5-8
J: TRBJ2-2
D: TRBD2
CDR3: CASSPGLAGVTGELFF
DNA: TGTGCCAGCAGCCCTGGACTAGCGGGAGTCACCGGGGAGCTGTTTTTT

size: NA
V: TRBV7-9
J: TRBJ1-1
D: TRBD1
CDR3: CASSLAYRGPHLNTEAFF
DNA: TGTGCCAGCAGCTTAGCGTACAGGGGCCCACATTTGAACACTGAAGCTTTCTTT

size: NA
V: TRBV11-2
J: TRBJ2-5
D: NA
CDR3: CASSLGTTTFQETQYF
DNA: TGTGCCAGCAGCTTAGGGACTACGACTTTCCAAGAGACCCAGTACTTC

size: NA
V: TRBV28
J: TRBJ2-7
D: TRBD1
CDR3: CASSFPGQGTYEQYF
DNA: TGTGCCAGCAGTTTCCCAGGACAGGGCACTTACGAGCAGTACTTC

size: NA
V: TRBV19
J: TRBJ1-5
D: TRBD1
CDR3: CASSPGGTGSYQPQHF
DNA: TGTGCCAGTAGTCCCGGGGGGACAGGTTCTTATCAGCCCCAGCATTTT

size: NA
V: TRBV20-1
J: TRBJ1-1
D: NA
CDR3: CRANTEAFF
DNA: TGCAGGGCGAACACTGAAGCTTTCTTT

size: NA
V: TRBV5-1
J: TRBJ2-1
D: TRBD2
CDR3: CASSPGLAGVDEQFF
DNA: TGCGCCAGCAGCCCGGGACTAGCGGGAGTCGATGAGCAGTTCTTC

size: once
V: TRBV6-5
J: TRBJ2-7
D: TRBD2
CDR3: CASTPTGGTYEQYF
DNA: TGTGCCAGCACCCCTACGGGAGGCACCTACGAGCAGTACTTC

size: NA
V: TRBV15
J: TRBJ1-3
D: TRBD1
CDR3: CATSRGGGQGTNTIYF
DNA: TGTGCCACCAGCAGAGGTGGGGGACAGGGGACGAACACCATATATTTT

size: NA
V: TRBV5-1
J: TRBJ2-3
D: NA
CDR3: CASSLVGGGRTDTQYF
DNA: TGCGCCAGCAGCTTGGTTGGCGGGGGCCGCACAGATACGCAGTATTTT

size: NA
V: TRBV10-3
J: TRBJ1-4
D: TRBD1
CDR3: CAISPGQGSTNEKLFF
DNA: TGTGCCATCAGTCCGGGACAGGGGTCCACTAATGAAAAACTGTTTTTT

size: NA
V: TRBV19
J: TRBJ2-3
D: NA
CDR3: CASSIRFTSTDTQYF
DNA: TGTGCCAGTAGTATCAGGTTCACTAGCACAGATACGCAGTATTTT

size: NA
V: TRBV4-1
J: TRBJ2-5
D: NA
CDR3: CASSQAGPETQYF
DNA: TGCGCCAGCAGCCAAGCGGGTCCAGAGACCCAGTACTTC

size: NA
V: TRBV29-1
J: TRBJ2-2
D: NA
CDR3: CSVGAAGRSNTGELFF
DNA: TGCAGCGTTGGAGCTGCGGGGCGATCGAACACCGGGGAGCTGTTTTTT

size: NA
V: TRBV6-5
J: TRBJ1-2
D: NA
CDR3: CASNRDYGYTF
DNA: TGTGCCAGCAACCGGGACTATGGCTACACCTTC